This T cell receptor beta chain is from a study of shared clonotypes between healthy human individuals. Germline CDR1 reads MGHRA; CDR2 reads YSYEKL. This CDR3 spans 16 amino acids. V was pared by 6 bases and J by 4 bases, with 10 bases of the junction left unmatched. Sequencing was performed with immunoSEQ multiplex PCR; in TCRdb, only in-frame clones are kept and a portion is missing. The repertoire holds roughly 2.1 million clones, about 92% seen once, with more than 1.5% in the top ten. Naive-designated CD8 cells lacked CD45RO, were positively enriched for CCR7, and omitted terminally differentiated effector memory CD45RA+ cells.

J is TRBJ1-5 and V is TRBV4-1, with 9 nucleotides matching TRBD1. This clonotype was sampled from a man younger than 30 in good health. Some clones in this sample may be carry-over from other donors' samples. The sequenced sample was naive CD8+ T cells from PBMCs. The CDR3: CASSHRTGQGNQPQHF. CDR3 bases: TGCGCCAGCAGTCATAGAACGGGACAGGGAAATCAGCCCCAGCATTTT.